The TCR beta chain described here comes from a study of T cell responses to AZD1222 COVID-19 vaccine. General study findings and limits: Spike-specific TCRs gained breadth and depth after people received two AZD1222 doses. A mostly white British donor set with more females was recruited, and clonal diversity was possibly underestimated. Seropositive AZD1222 recipients at baseline numbered only five or six. In the spike-specific TCR repertoire, nearly half reportedly target unmutated variant regions.

The CDR3 covers 16 residues. The V gene's germline CDR1 is MDHEN and CDR2 SYDVKM. The J segment lost 6 bases and the V segment lost 4 bases, leaving 11 bases of the junction unmatched. TCRdb's copy holds only in-frame clones and misses some; the assay was immunoSEQ multiplex PCR. The sample carries approximately 120,000 clones, roughly 90% recorded once. Of note for this clone: What it binds is not known.

The sequenced sample was peripheral blood, obtained on day 0 of MenACWY control vaccination. The sequence was collected from an adult in good health. This rearrangement joins TRBV28 to TRBJ1-4; 7 bases are a match to TRBD1. The CDR3 coding sequence is TGTGCCAGCAGTTCCTACGGGGAGGGGGCGGATGAAAAACTGTTTTTT. Its protein is CASSSYGEGADEKLFF.